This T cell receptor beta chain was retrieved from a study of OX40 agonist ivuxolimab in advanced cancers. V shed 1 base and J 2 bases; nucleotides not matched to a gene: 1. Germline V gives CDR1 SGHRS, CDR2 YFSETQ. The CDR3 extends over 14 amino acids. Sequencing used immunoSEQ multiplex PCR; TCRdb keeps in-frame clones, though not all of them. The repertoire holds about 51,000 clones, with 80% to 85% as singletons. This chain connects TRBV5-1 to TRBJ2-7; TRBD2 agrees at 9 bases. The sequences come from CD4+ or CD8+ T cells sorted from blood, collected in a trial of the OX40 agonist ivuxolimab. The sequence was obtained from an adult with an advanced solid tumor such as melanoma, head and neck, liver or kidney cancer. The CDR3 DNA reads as TGCGCCAGCAGCTTGAGGACTAGCGCCTACGAGCAGTACTTC. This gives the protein CASSLRTSAYEQYF.